This record concerns one T cell receptor (beta chain) sequence. Seattle researchers signed up patients amid active infection and tracked them longitudinally. The sample originates from a study of blood T cell repertoires in COVID-19. Original handling: From reference gene primer amplification, estimates of nucleated cell counts were derived. TCRdb's copy holds only in-frame clones and misses some; the assay was immunoSEQ multiplex PCR. That table is the source of V, J and clone size, and D and trimming were worked out from the DNA. The repertoire holds roughly 340,000 clones, with about 89% as singletons. The clonotype comes from a woman between 50 and 59 years old with COVID-19, enrolled during active disease. Sequences were obtained from peripheral blood.

This chain's CDR3 is CASSLPGLAKNIQYF. CDR3 nucleotides: TGCGCCAGCAGCTTACCGGGGTTAGCCAAAAACATTCAGTACTTC. The V gene is TRBV5-1, the J gene TRBJ2-4; D may be TRBD2 (5 bases). Trimming cost V 2 bases and J 0 bases, with 9 bases left between them. This CDR3 contains 15 residues. From germline, CDR1 is SGHRS and CDR2 YFSETQ.